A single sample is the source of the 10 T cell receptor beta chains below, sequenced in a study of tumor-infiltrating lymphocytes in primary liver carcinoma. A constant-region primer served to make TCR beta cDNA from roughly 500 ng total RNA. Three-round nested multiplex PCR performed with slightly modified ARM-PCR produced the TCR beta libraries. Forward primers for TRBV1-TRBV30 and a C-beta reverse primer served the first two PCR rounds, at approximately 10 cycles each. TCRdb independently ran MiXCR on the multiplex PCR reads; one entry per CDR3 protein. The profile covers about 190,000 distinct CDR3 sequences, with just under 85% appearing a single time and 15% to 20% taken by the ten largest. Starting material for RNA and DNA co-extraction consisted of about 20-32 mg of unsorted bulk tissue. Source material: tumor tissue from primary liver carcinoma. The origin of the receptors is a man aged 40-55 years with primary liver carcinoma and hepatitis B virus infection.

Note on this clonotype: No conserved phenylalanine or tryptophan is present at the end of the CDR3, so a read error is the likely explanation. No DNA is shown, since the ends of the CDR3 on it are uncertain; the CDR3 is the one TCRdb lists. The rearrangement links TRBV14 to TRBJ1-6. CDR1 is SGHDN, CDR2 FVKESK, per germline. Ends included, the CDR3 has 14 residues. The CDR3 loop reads CASNHSRENSPPHL.

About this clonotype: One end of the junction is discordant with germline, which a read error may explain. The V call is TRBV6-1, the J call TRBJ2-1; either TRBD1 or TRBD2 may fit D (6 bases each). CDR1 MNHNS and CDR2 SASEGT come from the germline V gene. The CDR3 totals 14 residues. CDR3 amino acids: CASDLGGSCNERFF. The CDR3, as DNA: TGTGCCAGCGACTTGGGGGGCTCCTGCAATGAGCGGTTCTTC.

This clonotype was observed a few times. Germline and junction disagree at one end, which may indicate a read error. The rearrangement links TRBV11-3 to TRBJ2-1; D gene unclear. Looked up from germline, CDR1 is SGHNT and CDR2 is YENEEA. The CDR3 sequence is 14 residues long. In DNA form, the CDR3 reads TGTGCCAGCAGCTTATGCGTCTCTAACAATGGGCAGTTCTTC. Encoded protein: CASSLCVSNNGQFF.

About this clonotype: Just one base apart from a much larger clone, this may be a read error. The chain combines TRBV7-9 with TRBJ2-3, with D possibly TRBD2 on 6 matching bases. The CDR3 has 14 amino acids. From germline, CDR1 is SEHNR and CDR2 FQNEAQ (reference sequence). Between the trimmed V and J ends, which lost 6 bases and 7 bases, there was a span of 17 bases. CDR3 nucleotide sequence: TGTGCCAGCAGACCCGGGACTGGTCCGAATACGCAGTATTTT. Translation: CASRPGTGPNTQYF.

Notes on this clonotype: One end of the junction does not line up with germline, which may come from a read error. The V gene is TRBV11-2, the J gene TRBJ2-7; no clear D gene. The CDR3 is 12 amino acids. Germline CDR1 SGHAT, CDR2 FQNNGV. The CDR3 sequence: CASSPGCYEHYF. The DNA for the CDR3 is TGTGCCAGCAGTCCCGGGTGTTACGAGCATTACTTC.

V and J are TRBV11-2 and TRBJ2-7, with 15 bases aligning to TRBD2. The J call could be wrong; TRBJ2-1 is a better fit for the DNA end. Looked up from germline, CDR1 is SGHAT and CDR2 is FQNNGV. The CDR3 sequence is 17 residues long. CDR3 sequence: CASSPGLAGGWSYEQFF. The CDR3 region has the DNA TGTGCCAGCAGCCCAGGACTAGCGGGAGGGTGGTCCTACGAGCAGTTCTTC.

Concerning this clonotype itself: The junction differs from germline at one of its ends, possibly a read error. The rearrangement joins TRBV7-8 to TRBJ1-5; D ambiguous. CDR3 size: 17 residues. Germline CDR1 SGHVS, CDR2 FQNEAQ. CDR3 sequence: CASSLAGPGLSNKPQHF. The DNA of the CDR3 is TGTGCCAGCAGCTTAGCCGGACCGGGGTTGAGCAATAAGCCCCAGCATTTT.

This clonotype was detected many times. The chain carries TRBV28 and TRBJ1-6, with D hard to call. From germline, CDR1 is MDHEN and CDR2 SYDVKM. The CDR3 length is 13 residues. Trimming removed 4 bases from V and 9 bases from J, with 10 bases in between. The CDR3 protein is CASSSRSFSPLHF. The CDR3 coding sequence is TGTGCCAGCAGTTCCCGGTCCTTTTCACCCCTCCACTTT.

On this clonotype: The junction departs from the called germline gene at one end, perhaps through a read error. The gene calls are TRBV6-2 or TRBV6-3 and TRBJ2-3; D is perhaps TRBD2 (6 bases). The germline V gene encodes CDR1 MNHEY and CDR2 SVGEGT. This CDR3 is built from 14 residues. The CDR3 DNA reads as TGTGCCAGCAGTTACACCCTAACGGGAGACCCAGAGTACTTT. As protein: CASSYTLTGDPEYF.

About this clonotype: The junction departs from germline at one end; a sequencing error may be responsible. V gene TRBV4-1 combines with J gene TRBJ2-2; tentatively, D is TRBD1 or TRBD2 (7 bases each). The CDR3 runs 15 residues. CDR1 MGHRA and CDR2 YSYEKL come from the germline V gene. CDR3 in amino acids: CANSLQGEGYGELFF. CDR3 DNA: TGTGCCAACAGCCTCCAGGGGGAGGGCTACGGGGAGCTGTTTTTT.